One TCR beta chain is described in this entry. The antigen is not known. The data originate from a study of blood T cells in healthy people across ages. The study's findings and limits: Older individuals had lower TCR beta diversity per million T cells (the decline was roughly linear). More naive CD4+ cells and higher diversity were found in long-lived than in aged donors.

The length of the CDR3 is 15 residues. Germline V CDR1 and CDR2: SNHLY, FYNNEI. The V segment lost 7 bases and the J segment 4 bases; nucleotides outside the gene matches: 7. Through a sample-barcoded 5' primer and a J-beta primer mix, a second PCR was run for roughly 7 to 11 cycles. TCRdb ran MiXCR on the 5' RACE reads and lists one entry per CDR3 protein. This sample has about 1.6 million distinct CDR3 sequences; roughly a third occur once, and the top ten carry 10% to 12%. The study drew donors from healthy Caucasian individuals in Russia aged roughly 6 to 95. The study isolated at least 6.5 million PBMCs from each sample.

The specimen sequenced was blood. The rearrangement uses TRBV2 and TRBJ2-1; 10 positions agree with TRBD1. The TCR was taken from a woman aged 30 to 39 in good health. CDR3 DNA sequence: TGTGCCAGCAATGACAGGGGGCTAGGTTACAATGAGCAGTTCTTC. It specifies CASNDRGLGYNEQFF.